These 11 T cell receptor beta chains were sequenced from one sample in a study of shared clonotypes between healthy human individuals. Sequenced by immunoSEQ multiplex PCR; TCRdb stores in-frame clones only, minus some. This sample has roughly 1,000,000 clones; 70% to 80% occur once, and the top ten carry under 0.8%. The sequenced material came from memory CD4+ T cells from PBMCs. The subset was: CD45RA-negative fraction. The source of these receptors is a man between 18 and 29 years old in good health. Some clones in this sample may be carry-over from other donors' samples.

This chain links TRBV9 with TRBJ2-1, with D possibly being TRBD2 (5 bases). Germline CDR1 SGDLS, CDR2 YYNGEE. The CDR3 sequence is 15 residues long. Trimming stripped 6 bases from V and 0 bases from J, with 13 bases between. CDR3 DNA: TGTGCCAGCACCCTGAGTACTAGCTCCTACAATGAGCAGTTCTTC. It is translated as CASTLSTSSYNEQFF. The entire variable domain, with the rest obtained from reference TRBV9 and TRBJ2-1, is as follows: DSGVTQTPKHLITATGQRVTLRCSPRSGDLSVYWYQQSLDQGLQFLIQYYNGEERAKGNILERFSAQQFPDLHSELNLSSLELGDSALYFCASTLSTSSYNEQFFGPGTRLTVL.

The chain carries TRBV9 and TRBJ1-4; 7 nucleotides agree with TRBD1. Germline CDR1 and CDR2: SGDLS and YYNGEE. The CDR3 runs 16 residues. V lost 0 bases, J lost 7 bases, and 9 bases stayed unmatched. The chain's CDR3 is CASSVATGTAREKLFF. The CDR3 DNA sequence: TGTGCCAGCAGCGTAGCTACGGGGACAGCTCGTGAAAAACTGTTTTTT.

The rearrangement uses TRBV9 and TRBJ2-2, with D maybe TRBD1 (6 bases). This CDR3 contains 15 residues. V was cut by 3 bases and J by 3 bases, with 12 bases left in between. The germline V gene has CDR1 SGDLS and CDR2 YYNGEE. The DNA for the CDR3 is TGTGCCAGCAGCGCTGGGACACCCGACACCGGGGAGCTGTTTTTT. It encodes CASSAGTPDTGELFF.

This clone was recorded at least ten times. The chain uses TRBV27 and TRBJ2-2; perhaps TRBD2 as D (6 bases). Germline CDR1 reads MNHEY; CDR2 reads SMNVEV (reference sequence). This CDR3 has 16 residues. The V end was cut by 2 bases, the J end by 0 bases, with 10 bases between. CDR3 coding DNA: TGTGCCAGCAGTTTAAGGCCGGGGGCGAACACCGGGGAGCTGTTTTTT. Translating it yields CASSLRPGANTGELFF.

As concerns this clone: The sample has other DNA sequences that encode this CDR3 too. The chain is built from TRBV15 and TRBJ1-1; D not resolved. The V gene lost 1 base and the J gene lost 2 bases, with 8 bases spanning the gap. Germline V gene sequence: CDR1 LNHNV, CDR2 YYDKDF (reference sequence). CDR3 length: 14 residues. The CDR3 reads CATSRGGSNTEAFF. DNA for the CDR3: TGTGCCACCAGCAGAGGGGGAAGTAACACTGAAGCTTTCTTT.

The rearrangement joins TRBV7-3 to TRBJ2-1, with D perhaps matching TRBD1 (6 bases). This CDR3 has 14 residues. The germline CDR1 and CDR2 sequences are SGHTA and FQGTGA. The ends were cut back, 3 bases at V and 4 bases at J, with 10 bases in the middle. The CDR3 DNA sequence: TGTGCCAGCAGCTTCGACGGACAGTACAATGAGCAGTTCTTC. Protein: CASSFDGQYNEQFF.

This clone was found a few times. V gene TRBV4-1 combines with J gene TRBJ1-1, with 7 bases that match TRBD1. This CDR3 comprises 16 residues. CDR1 and CDR2 from the germline V gene are MGHRA and YSYEKL. The trim removed 3 bases at V and 1 base at J, leaving 8 bases unmatched. The DNA for the CDR3 is TGCGCCAGCAGCCAGGGACAGCGGACTACGAACACTGAAGCTTTCTTT. Its translation is CASSQGQRTTNTEAFF.

This clone was seen a single time. V usage is TRBV27 and J usage is TRBJ1-6; 7 nucleotides agree with TRBD1. Germline-derived CDR1 and CDR2 are MNHEY and SMNVEV (reference sequence). Germline trimming cut 7 bases from V and 6 bases from J; bases unmatched to any gene: 12. The CDR3 consists of 16 residues. The CDR3 loop reads CASISRGGQSNSPLHF. The CDR3 region has the DNA TGTGCCAGCATCTCTCGGGGGGGACAGAGTAATTCACCCCTCCACTTT.

This rearrangement joins TRBV21-1 to TRBJ2-7; the table gives TRBD2 as D, unverified against the DNA. TRBV21-1 is deemed a pseudogene. The CDR3 is 15 residues long. In nucleotides, the CDR3 is TGTGCCAGCAGCTCTCTAGCGGGAGCGGGTTACGAGCAGTACTTC. Translating it yields CASSSLAGAGYEQYF.

Concerning this clone itself: This CDR3 is also generated by other DNA sequences in the sample. The chain is built from TRBV28 and TRBJ1-2, with D possibly being TRBD1 (5 bases). The CDR3 has 13 residues. Trimming removed 6 bases at V and 1 base at J, with 9 bases between. CDR1 is MDHEN, CDR2 SYDVKM, per germline. CDR3 nucleotides: TGTGCCAGCAGCCGCCAGGGTAACTATGGCTACACCTTC. It is translated as CASSRQGNYGYTF.

Note on this clone: Other nucleotide sequences in the sample specify the same CDR3. V and J are TRBV28 and TRBJ1-2, with D hard to call. The ends were cut back, 2 bases at V and 4 bases at J, with 5 bases in the middle. The germline V gene encodes CDR1 MDHEN and CDR2 SYDVKM. The CDR3 is 12 residues long. CDR3 in amino acids: CASSLRTYGYTF. The CDR3 DNA is TGTGCCAGCAGTTTACGGACCTATGGCTACACCTTC.